This TCR beta chain emerged from a study of T cell changes during pregnancy in multiple sclerosis. The ends lost 5 bases at V and 4 bases at J; junction bases unmatched: 9. CDR1 is MGHDK and CDR2 is SYGVNS in the germline V gene. The CDR3 totals 15 residues. Assay: immunoSEQ multiplex PCR; the TCRdb copy retains only in-frame clones and omits some. This table holds about 57,000 clones, approximately 93% found once. This chain uses TRBV25-1 with TRBJ1-1; 8 bases line up with TRBD1. The source is a female donor with multiple sclerosis, enrolled in a pregnancy study. Sequencing was performed on peripheral blood, taken after pregnancy. This CDR3 reads CASSRTGIESTEAFF. DNA of the CDR3: TGTGCCAGCAGTCGGACAGGGATCGAGAGCACTGAAGCTTTCTTT.